This passage covers 24 T cell receptor beta chains from one sample sequenced in a study of shared T cell receptors in the human thymus (dated by TCRdb to about 2021). Library preparation employed the immunoSEQ multiplex PCR assay. As stored in TCRdb, this immuneACCESS dataset retains in-frame rearrangements with V and J assigned. A fraction of the clones does not appear; measured against another copy, unresolved V genes explain less than half of the discrepancy, and the remainder lacks a known reason. This sample comprises about 500,000 clones, approximately 80% of them detected only once. Together, the top ten hold roughly 0.013% of the sample. This same sample was also taken into another study, of human thymus T cells.

Sequenced sample: thymocytes. These receptors all come from a boy in the first two years of life with a congenital heart defect. Donor details come from another sample of the same person, matched by shared clones.

This clone was recorded a few times. The genes are TRBV19 and TRBJ1-1; possibly TRBD1 for D (6 bases). Trimming removed 7 bases from V and 6 bases from J, with 12 bases in between. Germline V gene data show CDR1 as LNHDA and CDR2 as SQIVND (reference sequence). The CDR3 covers 12 residues. In DNA, the CDR3 is TGTGCCAGTATTGTACAGGGATCTGAAGCTTTCTTT. This codes for CASIVQGSEAFF. Complete variable domain (other parts from reference TRBV19 and TRBJ1-1): DGGITQSPKYLFRKEGQNVTLSCEQNLNHDAMYWYRQDPGQGLRLIYYSQIVNDFQKGDIAEGYSVSREKKESFPLTVTSAQKNPTAFYLCASIVQGSEAFFGQGTRLTVV.

V and J are TRBV4-3 and TRBJ2-4; 11 bases map to TRBD1. Germline V gives CDR1 LGHNA, CDR2 YSLEER. J was trimmed by 3 bases and V by 0 bases; bases with no gene match: 4. CDR3 length: 17 residues. The CDR3 here is CASSQEGDRGYKNIQYF. CDR3 bases: TGCGCCAGCAGCCAAGAAGGGGACAGGGGGTACAAAAACATTCAGTACTTC.

This clone showed up just once. The chain links TRBV11-3 to TRBJ2-1; TRBD2 aligns across 8 bases. The ends lost 1 base at V and 7 bases at J; junction bases unmatched: 6. This CDR3 region has 15 residues. Germline lookup yields CDR1 SGHNT and CDR2 YENEEA. The CDR3 spells CASSLGTSLYNEQFF. The CDR3 DNA sequence: TGTGCCAGCAGCTTAGGGACTAGCCTGTATAATGAGCAGTTCTTC.

The J gene is TRBJ2-3, the V gene TRBV13; the match to TRBD2 covers 7 bases. The trim removed 7 bases at V and 3 bases at J, leaving 7 bases unmatched. Germline V CDR1 and CDR2: PRHDT, FYEKMQ (reference sequence). The CDR3 has 14 amino acids. CDR3 protein: CASIASGRTDTQYF. For the CDR3, the DNA is TGTGCCAGCATCGCTAGCGGCAGGACAGATACGCAGTATTTT.

This sequence joins TRBV21-1 and TRBJ2-5; no DNA check was done on the table's D call, TRBD2. TRBV21-1 is labeled a pseudogene. The CDR3 is 17 residues long. CDR3 in DNA: TGTGCCAGCAGCGCGGGACTAGCGGGAGAAGGGGAGGAGACCCAGTACTTC. Amino acids: CASSAGLAGEGEETQYF.

This clone turned up a few times. The chain links TRBV19 to TRBJ1-4; no firm D call. V was clipped by 0 bases and J by 0 bases, with 5 bases between them. CDR1 and CDR2 from the germline V gene are LNHDA and SQIVND (reference sequence). The CDR3 is made up of 15 amino acids. CDR3 nucleotides: TGTGCCAGTAGTATAGAGGCTGCAACTAATGAAAAACTGTTTTTT. As protein: CASSIEAATNEKLFF.

This clone occurred a few times. This chain uses TRBV11-2 with TRBJ2-1; D is ambiguous. The germline gives CDR1 SGHAT, CDR2 FQNNGV. This CDR3 spans 16 amino acids. The V end was cut by 0 bases, the J end by 4 bases, with 13 bases between. CDR3 residues: CASSLEERRSYNEQFF. The CDR3 nucleotides are TGTGCCAGCAGCTTAGAAGAGAGACGGAGTTACAATGAGCAGTTCTTC.

This rearrangement joins TRBV28 to TRBJ2-5; 11 nucleotides align to TRBD2. This CDR3 is built from 17 residues. V was clipped by 4 bases and J by 2 bases; unmatched bases: 9. Germline V gene data show CDR1 as MDHEN and CDR2 as SYDVKM. CDR3 nucleotide sequence: TGTGCCAGCAGTTGGGACACTAGCGGGAGTTGGCAAGAGACCCAGTACTTC. Translated, it gives CASSWDTSGSWQETQYF.

The genes are TRBV11-3 and TRBJ2-1; 14 bases match TRBD2. The CDR3 runs to 19 residues. Germline assignment: CDR1 SGHNT and CDR2 YENEEA. The trim removed 1 base at V and 4 bases at J, leaving 9 bases unmatched. For the CDR3, the DNA is TGTGCCAGCAGCTTAGCACGGGGACTAGCGGGAGAGTCGTACAATGAGCAGTTCTTC. Its translation: CASSLARGLAGESYNEQFF. Combining the CDR3 with reference TRBV11-3 and TRBJ2-1 gives the whole variable domain EAGVVQSPRYKIIEKKQPVAFWCNPISGHNTLYWYLQNLGQGPELLIRYENEEAVDDSQLPKDRFSAERLKGVDSTLKIQPAELGDSAVYLCASSLARGLAGESYNEQFFGPGTRLTVL.

V gene TRBV2 combines with J gene TRBJ1-2; D is uncertain. CDR1 is SNHLY, CDR2 FYNNEI, per germline. Trimming took off 5 bases at V and 7 bases at J, with 11 bases between the two ends. This CDR3 contains 12 residues. DNA for the CDR3: TGTGCCAGCAGTACGCCACTTGCTGGCTACACCTTC. This gives the protein CASSTPLAGYTF. Full variable domain (missing parts from reference TRBV2 and TRBJ1-2): EPEVTQTPSHQVTQMGQEVILRCVPISNHLYFYWYRQILGQKVEFLVSFYNNEISEKSEIFDDQFSVERPDGSNFTLKIRSTKLEDSAMYFCASSTPLAGYTFGSGTRLTVV.

This chain uses TRBV5-6 with TRBJ1-1; 7 bases map to TRBD1. The trim removed 4 bases at V and 0 bases at J, leaving 12 bases unmatched. Germline CDR1 and CDR2: SGHDT and YYEEEE. CDR3 size: 17 residues. The CDR3, as DNA: TGTGCCAGCAGCCAGGATCCGGGACAGAGCCTGAACACTGAAGCTTTCTTT. It translates to CASSQDPGQSLNTEAFF. Full variable domain (remainder filled in from reference TRBV5-6 and TRBJ1-1): DAGVTQSPTHLIKTRGQQVTLRCSPKSGHDTVSWYQQALGQGPQFIFQYYEEEERQRGNFPDRFSGHQFPNYSSELNVNALLLGDSALYLCASSQDPGQSLNTEAFFGQGTRLTVV.

The J gene is TRBJ2-1, the V gene TRBV7-9; 7 nucleotides align to TRBD1. The J segment lost 6 bases and the V segment lost 5 bases, leaving 7 bases of the junction unmatched. Germline V lookup: CDR1 SEHNR, CDR2 FQNEAQ (reference sequence). The CDR3 is 14 amino acids. The CDR3 here is CASSTGTAANEQFF. The CDR3, as DNA: TGTGCCAGCAGCACCGGGACAGCGGCCAATGAGCAGTTCTTC.

V usage is TRBV7-8 and J usage is TRBJ2-2; 9 bases map to TRBD2. V was clipped by 1 base and J by 1 base; unmatched bases: 10. The CDR3 sequence is 19 residues long. CDR1 is SGHVS, CDR2 FQNEAQ, per germline. CDR3 nucleotide sequence: TGTGCCAGCAGCTTAGGTCGAGGGACTAGCCAAGTGAACACCGGGGAGCTGTTTTTT. Translated: CASSLGRGTSQVNTGELFF.

The V and J genes are TRBV9 and TRBJ2-3; 9 bases line up with TRBD2. Unmatched junction bases numbered 15, after V lost 5 bases and J lost 2 bases. Germline V gene data show CDR1 as SGDLS and CDR2 as YYNGEE. This CDR3 is built from 18 residues. The CDR3 bases are TGTGCCAGCAGTGCCTTTGGCGGGAGGGCCCGCGACACAGATACGCAGTATTTT. Translated: CASSAFGGRARDTDTQYF.

This chain joins TRBV15 and TRBJ2-7; 13 nucleotides align to TRBD2. The junction had 10 bases not matched to a gene; V was cut back by 0 bases and J by 5 bases. The germline CDR1 and CDR2 sequences are LNHNV and YYDKDF (reference sequence). This CDR3 is built from 18 residues. The CDR3 loop reads CATSRDMRLAGGIHEQYF. CDR3 in DNA: TGTGCCACCAGCAGAGACATGAGACTAGCGGGAGGTATCCACGAGCAGTACTTC.

The chain couples TRBV7-2 to TRBJ2-3, with TRBD2 matching 9 bases. J lost 2 bases, V lost 2 bases, and 5 bases had no gene match. Germline V gives CDR1 SGHTA, CDR2 FQGNSA. The CDR3 consists of 16 residues. The chain's CDR3 is CASSLSTSGYTDTQYF. The CDR3 coding sequence is TGTGCCAGCAGCTTATCGACTAGCGGTTACACAGATACGCAGTATTTT.

The gene calls are TRBV27 and TRBJ1-1; D unresolved. The CDR3 contains 17 residues. Looked up from germline, CDR1 is MNHEY and CDR2 is SMNVEV (reference sequence). Trimming pared 3 bases from V and 7 bases from J, leaving 24 bases between. CDR3 loop: CASSFMRSGVRPFEAFF. CDR3 DNA sequence: TGTGCCAGCAGTTTTATGCGCAGCGGTGTTCGTCCATTTGAAGCTTTCTTT.

This clone appeared once. The chain is built from TRBV11-3 and TRBJ2-3, with no clear D. Between the trimmed V and J ends, which lost 5 bases and 6 bases, there was a span of 12 bases. This CDR3 region has 13 residues. Germline CDR1 SGHNT, CDR2 YENEEA. The CDR3 loop reads CASSRRFSDTQYF. CDR3 coding DNA: TGTGCCAGCAGCCGCCGGTTTTCGGATACGCAGTATTTT. The variable domain in full, completed from reference TRBV11-3 and TRBJ2-3, reads EAGVVQSPRYKIIEKKQPVAFWCNPISGHNTLYWYLQNLGQGPELLIRYENEEAVDDSQLPKDRFSAERLKGVDSTLKIQPAELGDSAVYLCASSRRFSDTQYFGPGTRLTVL.

This clone was seen only a few times. This chain links TRBV5-4 with TRBJ2-1, with TRBD2 as a possible D gene (6 bases). V lost 1 base and J 9 bases, leaving 8 bases between the germline ends. This CDR3 spans 12 amino acids. CDR1 and CDR2 from the germline V gene are SGHNT and YYREEE (reference sequence). The CDR3 sequence is CASSLSGSEQFF. The CDR3 nucleotides are TGTGCCAGCAGCTTGTCCGGGAGTGAGCAGTTCTTC. Variable domain in full (rest from reference TRBV5-4 and TRBJ2-1): ETGVTQSPTHLIKTRGQQVTLRCSSQSGHNTVSWYQQALGQGPQFIFQYYREEENGRGNFPPRFSGLQFPNYSSELNVNALELDDSALYLCASSLSGSEQFFGPGTRLTVL.

This clone showed up just a few times. The V gene is TRBV4-3, the J gene TRBJ2-7; 11 bases line up with TRBD2. CDR3 length equals 18 residues. The germline gives CDR1 LGHNA, CDR2 YSLEER. Trimming cost V 1 base and J 0 bases; bases outside gene matches: 8. This CDR3 is CASSQGSGTSGSSYEQYF. DNA of the CDR3: TGCGCCAGCAGCCAAGGATCGGGCACTAGCGGGAGCTCCTACGAGCAGTACTTC.

This chain connects TRBV28 to TRBJ1-2, with D unclear. V was cut by 4 bases and J by 8 bases, with 14 bases left in between. CDR3 size: 13 residues. Germline assignment: CDR1 MDHEN and CDR2 SYDVKM. CDR3 residues: CASSCERSLGYTF. In DNA form, the CDR3 reads TGTGCCAGCAGTTGTGAGCGGTCGTTGGGCTACACCTTC.

The V and J genes are TRBV27 and TRBJ1-5, with unresolved D. CDR3 length: 14 amino acids. Trimming pared 3 bases from V and 0 bases from J, leaving 6 bases between. From germline, CDR1 is MNHEY and CDR2 SMNVEV (reference sequence). The CDR3 protein is CASSLRDSNQPQHF. The CDR3 coding sequence is TGTGCCAGCAGTTTGAGAGATAGCAATCAGCCCCAGCATTTT.

This clone was recorded once. The chain carries TRBV14 and TRBJ1-3; 9 nucleotides agree with TRBD1. Germline V gene sequence: CDR1 SGHDN, CDR2 FVKESK. J was trimmed by 2 bases and V by 2 bases; bases with no gene match: 10. This CDR3 is 18 amino acids long. The CDR3 sequence is CASSQSPGQGGTGNTIYF. In DNA, the CDR3 is TGTGCCAGCAGCCAATCCCCGGGACAGGGAGGGACTGGAAACACCATATATTTT.

This sequence joins TRBV6-4 and TRBJ1-5; 7 bases map to TRBD1. Germline trimming cut 4 bases from V and 7 bases from J; bases unmatched to any gene: 10. This CDR3 region has 15 residues. CDR1 and CDR2 from the germline V gene are MRHNA and SNTAGT. The CDR3 nucleotides read TGTGCCAGCAGTGTCGAAGGGGGCGCAGGACAGCCCCAGCATTTT. This translates into CASSVEGGAGQPQHF.